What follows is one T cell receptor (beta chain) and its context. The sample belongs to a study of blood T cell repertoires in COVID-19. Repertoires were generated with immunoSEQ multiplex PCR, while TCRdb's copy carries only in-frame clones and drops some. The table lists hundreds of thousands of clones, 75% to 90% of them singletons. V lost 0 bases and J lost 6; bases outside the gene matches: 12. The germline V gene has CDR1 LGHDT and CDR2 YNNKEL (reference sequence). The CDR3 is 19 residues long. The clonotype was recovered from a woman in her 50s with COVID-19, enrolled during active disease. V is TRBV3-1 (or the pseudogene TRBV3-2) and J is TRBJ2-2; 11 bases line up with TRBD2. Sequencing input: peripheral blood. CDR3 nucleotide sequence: TGTGCCAGCAGCCAAGATGGAATAGCGGGAGGGCCGATCGCCGGGGAGCTGTTTTTT. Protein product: CASSQDGIAGGPIAGELFF.